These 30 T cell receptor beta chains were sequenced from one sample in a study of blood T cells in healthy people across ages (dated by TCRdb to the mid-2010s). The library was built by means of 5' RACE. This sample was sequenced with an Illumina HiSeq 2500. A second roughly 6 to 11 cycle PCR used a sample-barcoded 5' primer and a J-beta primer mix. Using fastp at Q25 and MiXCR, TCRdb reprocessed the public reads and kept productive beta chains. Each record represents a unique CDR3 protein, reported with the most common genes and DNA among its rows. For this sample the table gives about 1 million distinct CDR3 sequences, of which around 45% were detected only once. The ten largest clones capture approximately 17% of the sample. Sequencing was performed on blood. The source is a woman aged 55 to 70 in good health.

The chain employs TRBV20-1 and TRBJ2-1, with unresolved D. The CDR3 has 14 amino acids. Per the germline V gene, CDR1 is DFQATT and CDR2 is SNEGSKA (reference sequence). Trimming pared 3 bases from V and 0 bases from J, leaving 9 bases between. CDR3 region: CSARDVSSYNEQFF. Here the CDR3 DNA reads TGCAGTGCTAGGGACGTGAGCTCCTACAATGAGCAGTTCTTC.

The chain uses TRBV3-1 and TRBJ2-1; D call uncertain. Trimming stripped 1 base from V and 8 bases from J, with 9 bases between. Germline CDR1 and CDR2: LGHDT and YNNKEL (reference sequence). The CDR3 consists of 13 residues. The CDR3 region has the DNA TGTGCCAGCAGCCAAGTATTTGGGGATGAGCAGTTCTTC. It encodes CASSQVFGDEQFF.

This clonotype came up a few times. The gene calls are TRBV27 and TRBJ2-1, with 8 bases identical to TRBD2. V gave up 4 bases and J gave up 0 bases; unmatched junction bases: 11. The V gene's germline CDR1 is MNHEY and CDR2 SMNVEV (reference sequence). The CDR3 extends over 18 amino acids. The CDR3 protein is CASSSPTNSGTSYNEQFF. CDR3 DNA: TGTGCCAGCAGTTCCCCGACTAATAGCGGGACCTCCTACAATGAGCAGTTCTTC.

This CDR3 reads CATSTRTSGRFNEQYF. The CDR3, as DNA: TGTGCCACCAGCACTAGGACTAGCGGGAGATTCAACGAGCAGTACTTC. The J gene is TRBJ2-4, the V gene TRBV15, with 13 bases fitting TRBD2. The end of the DNA is better explained by TRBJ2-7, so the J call may be wrong. Germline CDR1 and CDR2: LNHNV and YYDKDF (reference sequence). The CDR3 spans 16 residues.

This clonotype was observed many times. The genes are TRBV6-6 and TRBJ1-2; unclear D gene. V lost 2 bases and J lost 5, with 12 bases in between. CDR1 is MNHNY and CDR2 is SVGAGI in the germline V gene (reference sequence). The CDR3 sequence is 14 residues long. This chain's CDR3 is CASSYDPGPYGYTF. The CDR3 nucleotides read TGTGCCAGCAGTTACGATCCCGGGCCTTATGGCTACACCTTC.

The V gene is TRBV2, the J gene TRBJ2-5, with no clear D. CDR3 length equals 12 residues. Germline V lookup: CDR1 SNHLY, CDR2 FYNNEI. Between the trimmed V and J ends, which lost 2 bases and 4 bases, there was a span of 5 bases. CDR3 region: CASSEYVETQYF. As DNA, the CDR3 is TGTGCCAGCAGTGAATATGTAGAGACCCAGTACTTC.

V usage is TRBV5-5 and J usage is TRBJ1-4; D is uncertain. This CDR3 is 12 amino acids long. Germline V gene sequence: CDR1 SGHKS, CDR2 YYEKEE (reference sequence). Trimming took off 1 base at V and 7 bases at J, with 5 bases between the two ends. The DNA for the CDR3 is TGTGCCAGCAGCTTGACCGGTGAAAAACTGTTTTTT. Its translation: CASSLTGEKLFF.

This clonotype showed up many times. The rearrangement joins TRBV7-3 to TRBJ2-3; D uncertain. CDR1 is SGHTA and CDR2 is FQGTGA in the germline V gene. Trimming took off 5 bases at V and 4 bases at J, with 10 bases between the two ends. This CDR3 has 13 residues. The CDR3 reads CASSVLLADTQYF. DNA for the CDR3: TGTGCCAGCAGCGTACTTCTTGCAGATACGCAGTATTTT. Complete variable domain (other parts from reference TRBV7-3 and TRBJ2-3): GAGVSQTPSNKVTEKGKYVELRCDPISGHTALYWYRQSLGQGPEFLIYFQGTGAADDSGLPNDRFFAVRPEGSVSTLKIQRTERGDSAVYLCASSVLLADTQYFGPGTRLTVL.

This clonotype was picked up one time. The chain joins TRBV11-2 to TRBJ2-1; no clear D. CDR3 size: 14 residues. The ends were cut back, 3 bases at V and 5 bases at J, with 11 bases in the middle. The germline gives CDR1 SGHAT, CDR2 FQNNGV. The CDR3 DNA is TGTGCCAGCAGCTTTCCACCGGAAGACAATGAGCAGTTCTTC. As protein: CASSFPPEDNEQFF.

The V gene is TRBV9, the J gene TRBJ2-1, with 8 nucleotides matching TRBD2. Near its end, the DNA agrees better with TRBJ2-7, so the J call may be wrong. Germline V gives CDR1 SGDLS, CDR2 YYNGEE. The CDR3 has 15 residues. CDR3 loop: CASSVQAGGYNEQYF. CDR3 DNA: TGTGCCAGCAGCGTACAGGCGGGAGGCTACAATGAGCAGTACTTC.

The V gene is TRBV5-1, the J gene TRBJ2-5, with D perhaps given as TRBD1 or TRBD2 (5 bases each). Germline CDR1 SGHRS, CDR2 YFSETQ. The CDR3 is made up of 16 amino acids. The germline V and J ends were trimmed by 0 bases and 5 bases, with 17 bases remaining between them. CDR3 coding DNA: TGCGCCAGCAGCTTGGCCGAATGGGGACGAGGCGAGACCCAGTACTTC. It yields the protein CASSLAEWGRGETQYF. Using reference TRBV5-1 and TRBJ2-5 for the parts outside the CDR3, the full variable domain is KAGVTQTPRYLIKTRGQQVTLSCSPISGHRSVSWYQQTPGQGLQFLFEYFSETQRNKGNFPGRFSGRQFSNSRSEMNVSTLELGDSALYLCASSLAEWGRGETQYFGPGTRLLVL.

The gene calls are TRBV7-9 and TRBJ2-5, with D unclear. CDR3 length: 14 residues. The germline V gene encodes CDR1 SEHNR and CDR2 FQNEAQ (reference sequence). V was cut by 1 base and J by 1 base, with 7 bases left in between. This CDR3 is CASSLVVSQETQYF. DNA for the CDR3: TGTGCCAGCAGCTTAGTAGTGTCCCAAGAGACCCAGTACTTC.

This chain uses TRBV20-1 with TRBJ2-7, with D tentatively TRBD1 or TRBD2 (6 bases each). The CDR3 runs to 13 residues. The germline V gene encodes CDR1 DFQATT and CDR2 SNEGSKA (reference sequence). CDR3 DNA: TGCTCAATTCGGGCGGGAAGGGGGTACGAGCAGTACTTC. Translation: CSIRAGRGYEQYF.

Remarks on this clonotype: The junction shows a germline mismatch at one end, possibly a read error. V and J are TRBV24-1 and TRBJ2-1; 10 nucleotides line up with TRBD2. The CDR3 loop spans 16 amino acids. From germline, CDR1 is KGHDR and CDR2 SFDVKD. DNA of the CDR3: TGTGCCACCAGTGATCCGGGACTAGCGCCCTACAATGAGCGGTTCTTC. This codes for CATSDPGLAPYNERFF.

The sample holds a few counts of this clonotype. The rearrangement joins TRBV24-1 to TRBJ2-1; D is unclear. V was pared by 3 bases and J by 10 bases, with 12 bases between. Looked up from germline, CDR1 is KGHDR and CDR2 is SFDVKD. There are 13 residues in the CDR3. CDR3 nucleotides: TGTGCCACCAGTGATGCCGGTGCCAGGGAGCAGTTCTTC. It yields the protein CATSDAGAREQFF.

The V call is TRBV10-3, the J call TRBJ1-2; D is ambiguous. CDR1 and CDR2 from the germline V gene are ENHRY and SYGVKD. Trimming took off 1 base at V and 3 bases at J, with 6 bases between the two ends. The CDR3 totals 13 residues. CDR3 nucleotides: TGTGCCATCAGTGAGTGGGGTCACTATGGCTACACCTTC. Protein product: CAISEWGHYGYTF.

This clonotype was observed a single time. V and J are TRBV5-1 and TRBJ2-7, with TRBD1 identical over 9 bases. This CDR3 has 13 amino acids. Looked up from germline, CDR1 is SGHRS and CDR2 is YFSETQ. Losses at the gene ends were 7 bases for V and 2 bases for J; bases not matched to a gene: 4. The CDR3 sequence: CASRTGVTYEQYF. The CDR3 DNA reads TGCGCCAGCCGGACAGGGGTTACCTACGAGCAGTACTTC. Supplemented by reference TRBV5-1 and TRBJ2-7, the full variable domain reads KAGVTQTPRYLIKTRGQQVTLSCSPISGHRSVSWYQQTPGQGLQFLFEYFSETQRNKGNFPGRFSGRQFSNSRSEMNVSTLELGDSALYLCASRTGVTYEQYFGPGTRLTVT.

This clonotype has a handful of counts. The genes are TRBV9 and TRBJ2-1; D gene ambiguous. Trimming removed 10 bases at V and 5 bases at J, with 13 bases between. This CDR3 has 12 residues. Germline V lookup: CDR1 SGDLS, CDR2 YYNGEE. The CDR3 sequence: CASRADDNEQFF. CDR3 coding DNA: TGTGCCTCCCGGGCGGATGACAATGAGCAGTTCTTC.

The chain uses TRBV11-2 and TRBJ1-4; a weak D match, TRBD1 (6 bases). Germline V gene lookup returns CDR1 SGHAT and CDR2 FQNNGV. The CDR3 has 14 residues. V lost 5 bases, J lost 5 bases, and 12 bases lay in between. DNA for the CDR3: TGTGCCAGCAGCGGAGAGGGGGAAAATGAAAAACTGTTTTTT. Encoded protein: CASSGEGENEKLFF.

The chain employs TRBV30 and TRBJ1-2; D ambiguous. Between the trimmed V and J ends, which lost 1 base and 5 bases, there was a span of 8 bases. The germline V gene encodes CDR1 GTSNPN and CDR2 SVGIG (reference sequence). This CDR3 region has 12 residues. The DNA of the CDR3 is TGTGCCTGGAGTGGAGATATATATGGCTACACCTTC. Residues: CAWSGDIYGYTF.

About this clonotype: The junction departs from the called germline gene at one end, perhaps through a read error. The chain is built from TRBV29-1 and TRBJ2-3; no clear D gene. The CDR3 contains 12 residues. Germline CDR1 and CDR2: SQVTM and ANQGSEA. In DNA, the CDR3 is TGCAGCGTGGAACTCGGACCCGTTACGCACTATTTT. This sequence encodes CSVELGPVTHYF.

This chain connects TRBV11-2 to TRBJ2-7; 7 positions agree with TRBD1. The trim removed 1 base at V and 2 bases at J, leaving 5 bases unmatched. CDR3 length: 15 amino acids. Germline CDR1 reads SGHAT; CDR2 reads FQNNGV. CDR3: CASSLAGTDPYEQYF. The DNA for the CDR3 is TGTGCCAGCAGCTTAGCCGGGACAGATCCCTACGAGCAGTACTTC.

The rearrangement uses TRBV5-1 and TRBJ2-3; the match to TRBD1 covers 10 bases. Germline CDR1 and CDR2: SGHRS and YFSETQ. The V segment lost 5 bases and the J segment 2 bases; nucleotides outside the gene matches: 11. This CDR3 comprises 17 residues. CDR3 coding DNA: TGCGCCAGCAGTTCAGAGCCGGGACAGGGGACCACAGATACGCAGTATTTT. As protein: CASSSEPGQGTTDTQYF.

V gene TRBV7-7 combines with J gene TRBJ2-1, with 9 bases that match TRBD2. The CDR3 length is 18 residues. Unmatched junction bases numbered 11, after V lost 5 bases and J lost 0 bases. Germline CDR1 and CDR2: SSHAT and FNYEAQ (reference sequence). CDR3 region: CASSLGPSGASSYNEQFF. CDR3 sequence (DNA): TGTGCCAGCAGCCTCGGTCCTAGCGGGGCCAGCTCCTACAATGAGCAGTTCTTC.

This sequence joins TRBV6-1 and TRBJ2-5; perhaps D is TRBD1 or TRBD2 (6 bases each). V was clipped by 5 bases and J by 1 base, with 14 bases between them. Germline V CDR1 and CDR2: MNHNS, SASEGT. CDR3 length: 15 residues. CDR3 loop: CASSPIQGLQETQYF. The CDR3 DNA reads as TGTGCCAGCAGTCCAATACAGGGACTCCAAGAGACCCAGTACTTC.

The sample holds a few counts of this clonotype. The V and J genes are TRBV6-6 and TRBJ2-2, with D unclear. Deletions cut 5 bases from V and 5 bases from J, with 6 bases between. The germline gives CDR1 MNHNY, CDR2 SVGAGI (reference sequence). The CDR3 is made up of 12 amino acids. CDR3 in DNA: TGTGCCAGCAGTCGGGCGACCGGGGAGCTGTTTTTT. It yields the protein CASSRATGELFF.

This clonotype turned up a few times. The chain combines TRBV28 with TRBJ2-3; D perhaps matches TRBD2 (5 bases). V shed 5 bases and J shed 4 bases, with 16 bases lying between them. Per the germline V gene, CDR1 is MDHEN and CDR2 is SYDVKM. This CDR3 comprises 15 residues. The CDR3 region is CASSPRTGRADTQYF. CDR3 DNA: TGTGCCAGCAGTCCCCGAACGGGAAGGGCAGATACGCAGTATTTT.

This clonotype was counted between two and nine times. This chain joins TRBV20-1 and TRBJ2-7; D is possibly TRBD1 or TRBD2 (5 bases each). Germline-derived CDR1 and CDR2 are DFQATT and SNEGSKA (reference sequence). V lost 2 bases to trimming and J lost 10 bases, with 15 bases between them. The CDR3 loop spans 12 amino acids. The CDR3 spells CSARWNRDPQYF. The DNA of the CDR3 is TGCAGTGCTAGATGGAACCGGGACCCTCAGTACTTC.

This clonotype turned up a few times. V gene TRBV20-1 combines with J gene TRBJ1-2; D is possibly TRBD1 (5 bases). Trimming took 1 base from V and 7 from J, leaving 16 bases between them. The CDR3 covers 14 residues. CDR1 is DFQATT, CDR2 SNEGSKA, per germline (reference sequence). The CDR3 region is CSARALGQGGGYTF. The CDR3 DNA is TGCAGTGCTAGAGCTCTAGGGCAGGGTGGTGGCTACACCTTC.

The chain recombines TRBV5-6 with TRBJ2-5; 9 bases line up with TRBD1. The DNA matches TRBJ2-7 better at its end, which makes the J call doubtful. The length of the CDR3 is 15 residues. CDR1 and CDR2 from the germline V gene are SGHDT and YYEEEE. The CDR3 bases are TGTGCCAGCAGCTCAAAAGGGACAGGGCTATCCGAGCAGTACTTC. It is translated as CASSSKGTGLSEQYF.